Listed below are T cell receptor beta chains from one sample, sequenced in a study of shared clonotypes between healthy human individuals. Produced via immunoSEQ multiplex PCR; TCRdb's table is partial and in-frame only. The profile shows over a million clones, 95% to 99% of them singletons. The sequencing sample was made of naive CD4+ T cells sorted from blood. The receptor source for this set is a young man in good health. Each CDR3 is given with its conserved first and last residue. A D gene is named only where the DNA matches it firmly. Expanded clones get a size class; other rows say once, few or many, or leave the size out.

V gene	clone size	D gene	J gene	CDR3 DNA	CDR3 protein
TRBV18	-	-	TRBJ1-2	TGTGCCAGCTCACCGCCAGGGATTGATAACTATGGCTACACCTTC	CASSPPGIDNYGYTF
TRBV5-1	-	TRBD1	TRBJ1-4	TGCGCCAGCAGTCGGAATCCGGGACAGGGTATTGGGGAAAAACTGTTTTTT	CASSRNPGQGIGEKLFF
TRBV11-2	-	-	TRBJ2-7	TGTGCCAGCAGAACTCCTGGGCGGGCGGGCTACGAGCAGTACTTC	CASRTPGRAGYEQYF
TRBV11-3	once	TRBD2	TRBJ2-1	TGTGCCAGCAGCTCATTGGGCGGAAGCGGGAGACACAATGAGCAGTTCTTC	CASSSLGGSGRHNEQFF
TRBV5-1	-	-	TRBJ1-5	TGCGCCAGCAGCTTCAGGACGGTATATAGCAATCAGCCCCAGCATTTT	CASSFRTVYSNQPQHF
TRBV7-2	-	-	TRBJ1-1	TGTGCCACCAAAAGGAGTAAACTGGAGATGAACACTGAAGCTTTCTTT	CATKRSKLEMNTEAFF
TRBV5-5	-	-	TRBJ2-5	TGTGCCAGCAGCCCTCCCCTACAAGTACCGACCCAGTACTTC	CASSPPLQVPTQYF
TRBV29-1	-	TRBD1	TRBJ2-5	TGCAGCGTTCCCCAGGGGGCGATCGGTGAGACCCAGTACTTC	CSVPQGAIGETQYF
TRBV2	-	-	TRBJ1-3	TGTGCCAGCACGGGCTTGCTCGGAAACACCATATATTTT	CASTGLLGNTIYF
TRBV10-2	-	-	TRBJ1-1	TGCGCCAGCCAGACGGGGAACACTGAAGCTTTCTTT	CASQTGNTEAFF